This TCR beta chain originates from a study of PD-L1 blockade in urothelial cancer. In the study overall: Patients, treated from about 2014 onward, received atezolizumab 1,200 mg intravenously every 3 weeks. The analyses of blood took place 3 weeks (second dose) and 6 weeks after treatment start. Blood samples had a median of 141,255 T cells.

Time point indicated: pretreatment peripheral blood. Only in-frame clones appear in the TCRdb table, and some are missing; sequencing was by immunoSEQ multiplex PCR. The sample carries 58,000 or so clones, 81% recorded once. Notes on the study in general: Below-median TCR clonality that was measured in pretreatment blood predicted better survival.

CDR1 SGHAT and CDR2 FQNNGV come from the germline V gene. The CDR3 consists of 14 residues. The V gene end was trimmed by 5 bases and the J gene end by 6 bases; junction bases not matched to a gene: 5. For this clone: The antigen remains unidentified.

The sequence derives from a man aged 70 or older with urothelial cancer. Material: PBMCs, obtained around atezolizumab (anti-PD-L1) treatment. This rearrangement joins TRBV11-2 to TRBJ2-1, with 9 bases aligning to TRBD2. CDR3 loop: CASSASGNRNEQFF. The CDR3 region has the DNA TGTGCCAGCAGCGCTAGCGGGAATCGCAATGAGCAGTTCTTC.